These 5 T cell receptor beta chains were all obtained from the same sample, sequenced in a study of response to subunit inactivated influenza vaccine. MiXCR, applied by TCRdb to the RT-PCR reads, yields one record per CDR3 protein. The data contain some 500,000 distinct CDR3 sequences, about 25% of them singletons. Specimen: CD4+ T cells sorted from PBMCs, collected approximately 5 days after vaccination. These receptor sequences come from a man aged 45 to 65 who received an inactivated influenza vaccine.

Points on this clonotype: A read error may account for a junction end that differs from germline. The rearrangement uses TRBV6-2 or TRBV6-3 and TRBJ1-1; no clear D gene. Looked up from germline, CDR1 is MNHEY and CDR2 is SVGEGT. CDR3 length equals 11 residues. The CDR3 region is CASSYSNLPQF. The CDR3 coding sequence is TGTGCCAGCAGTTACTCGAATCTCCCCCAATTT.

This chain joins TRBV25-1 and TRBJ2-3, with 7 bases matching TRBD1. The CDR3 is made up of 15 amino acids. V gave up 1 base and J gave up 8 bases; unmatched junction bases: 9. Looked up from germline, CDR1 is MGHDK and CDR2 is SYGVNS. CDR3 sequence: CASSELETGLGTQYF. The CDR3 region has the DNA TGTGCCAGCAGTGAATTGGAGACAGGGCTTGGTACGCAGTATTTT.

Turning to this clonotype: One junction end disagrees with the germline gene, perhaps due to a read error. The V gene is TRBV11-2, the J gene TRBJ2-6; D is unclear. CDR3 length: 15 amino acids. Germline values: CDR1 SGHAT, CDR2 FQNNGV. CDR3 region: CASSLDVSGANVLTF. CDR3 nucleotides: TGTGCCAGCAGCCTAGACGTGTCTGGGGCCAACGTCCTGACTTTC.

This clonotype has a handful of counts. The rearrangement links TRBV11-2 to TRBJ2-1, with D tentatively TRBD1 (6 bases). The CDR3 is made up of 14 amino acids. V was cut by 4 bases and J by 4 bases, with 11 bases left in between. Germline V lookup: CDR1 SGHAT, CDR2 FQNNGV. CDR3: CASSSWTVYNEQFF. The CDR3 coding sequence is TGTGCCAGCAGCTCCTGGACAGTGTACAATGAGCAGTTCTTC. Variable domain in full (rest from reference TRBV11-2 and TRBJ2-1): EAGVAQSPRYKIIEKRQSVAFWCNPISGHATLYWYQQILGQGPKLLIQFQNNGVVDDSQLPKDRFSAERLKGVDSTLKIQPAKLEDSAVYLCASSSWTVYNEQFFGPGTRLTVL.

This chain connects TRBV5-1 to TRBJ1-1; no firm D call. The V end was cut by 6 bases, the J end by 6 bases, with 12 bases between. The V gene's germline CDR1 is SGHRS and CDR2 YFSETQ. This CDR3 spans 12 amino acids. The CDR3 bases are TGCGCCAGCAAACATGGCGACGCTGAAGCTTTCTTT. Protein: CASKHGDAEAFF.